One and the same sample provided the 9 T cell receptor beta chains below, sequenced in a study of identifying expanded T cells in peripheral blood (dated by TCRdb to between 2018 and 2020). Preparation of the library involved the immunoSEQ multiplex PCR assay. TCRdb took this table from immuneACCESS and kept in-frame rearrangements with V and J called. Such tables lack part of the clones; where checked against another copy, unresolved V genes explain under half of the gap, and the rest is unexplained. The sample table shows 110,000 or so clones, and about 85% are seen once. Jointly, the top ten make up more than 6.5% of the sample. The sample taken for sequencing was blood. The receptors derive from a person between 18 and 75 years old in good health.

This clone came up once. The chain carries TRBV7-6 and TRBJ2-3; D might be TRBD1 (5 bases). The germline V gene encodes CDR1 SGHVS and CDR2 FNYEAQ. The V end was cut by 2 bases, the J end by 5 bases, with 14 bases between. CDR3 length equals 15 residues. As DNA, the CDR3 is TGTGCCAGCAGCTTACGGGTACCAGGGTTAGATACGCAGTATTTT. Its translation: CASSLRVPGLDTQYF.

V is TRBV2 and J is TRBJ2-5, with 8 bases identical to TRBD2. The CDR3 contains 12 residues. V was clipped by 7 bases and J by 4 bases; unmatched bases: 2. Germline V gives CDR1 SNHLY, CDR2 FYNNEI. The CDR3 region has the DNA TGTGCCAGCATACGGGGGGGAGAGACCCAGTACTTC. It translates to CASIRGGETQYF. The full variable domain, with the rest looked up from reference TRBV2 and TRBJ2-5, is EPEVTQTPSHQVTQMGQEVILRCVPISNHLYFYWYRQILGQKVEFLVSFYNNEISEKSEIFDDQFSVERPDGSNFTLKIRSTKLEDSAMYFCASIRGGETQYFGPGTRLLVL.

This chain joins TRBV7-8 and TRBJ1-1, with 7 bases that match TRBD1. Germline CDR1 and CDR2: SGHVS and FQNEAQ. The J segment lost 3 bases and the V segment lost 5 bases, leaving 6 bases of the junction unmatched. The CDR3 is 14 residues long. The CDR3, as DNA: TGTGCCAGCAGCGCCGACAGGGTGGACACTGAAGCTTTCTTT. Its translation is CASSADRVDTEAFF.

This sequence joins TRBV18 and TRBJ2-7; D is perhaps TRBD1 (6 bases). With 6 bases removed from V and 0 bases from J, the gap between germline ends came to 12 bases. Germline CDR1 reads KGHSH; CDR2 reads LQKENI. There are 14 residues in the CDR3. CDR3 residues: CASSGEGGSYEQYF. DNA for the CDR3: TGTGCCAGCTCCGGGGAAGGGGGCTCCTACGAGCAGTACTTC.

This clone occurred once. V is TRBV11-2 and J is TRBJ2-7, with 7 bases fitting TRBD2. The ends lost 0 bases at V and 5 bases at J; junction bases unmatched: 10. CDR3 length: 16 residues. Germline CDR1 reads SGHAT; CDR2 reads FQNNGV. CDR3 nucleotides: TGTGCCAGCAGCTTAGATCGGTGGGAGGGCCGGGACGAGCAGTACTTC. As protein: CASSLDRWEGRDEQYF.

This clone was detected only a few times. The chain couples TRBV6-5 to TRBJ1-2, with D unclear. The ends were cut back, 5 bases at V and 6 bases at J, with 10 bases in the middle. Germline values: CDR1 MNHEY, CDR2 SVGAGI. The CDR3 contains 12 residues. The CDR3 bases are TGTGCCAGCAGTCCCCGGACTGATGGCTACACCTTC. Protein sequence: CASSPRTDGYTF.

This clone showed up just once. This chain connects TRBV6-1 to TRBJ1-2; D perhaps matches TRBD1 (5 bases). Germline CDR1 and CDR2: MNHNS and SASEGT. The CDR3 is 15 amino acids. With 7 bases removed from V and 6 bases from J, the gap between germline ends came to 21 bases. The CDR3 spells CASNVNEGQVDGYTF. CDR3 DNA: TGTGCCAGCAACGTCAACGAGGGGCAGGTCGATGGCTACACCTTC.

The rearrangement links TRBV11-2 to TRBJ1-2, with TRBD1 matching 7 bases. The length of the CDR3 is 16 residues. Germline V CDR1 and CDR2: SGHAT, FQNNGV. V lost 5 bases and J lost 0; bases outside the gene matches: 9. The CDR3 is CASSGTGVSANYGYTF. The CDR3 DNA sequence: TGTGCCAGCAGCGGTACAGGGGTCTCAGCTAACTATGGCTACACCTTC.

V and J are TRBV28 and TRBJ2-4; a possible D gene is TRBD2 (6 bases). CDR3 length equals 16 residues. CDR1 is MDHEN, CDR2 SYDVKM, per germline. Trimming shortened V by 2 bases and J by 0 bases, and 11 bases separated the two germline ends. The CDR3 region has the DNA TGTGCCAGCAGTTTAAGGCGGGATATAGCCAAAAACATTCAGTACTTC. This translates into CASSLRRDIAKNIQYF.